A single sample is the source of the 19 T cell receptor beta chains below, sequenced in a study of cytomegalovirus exposure and HLA in healthy donors. Clones were sequenced by immunoSEQ multiplex PCR, and TCRdb holds only the in-frame ones, with some missing. The data hold some 140,000 clones, with about 82% observed a single time. Material: PBMCs. The receptors shown here come from a human donor in good health.

This clone was seen a few times. The chain recombines TRBV11-2 with TRBJ2-7; D is unresolved. V was trimmed by 5 bases and J by 2 bases, leaving 22 bases between them. CDR3 size: 17 residues. Germline assignment: CDR1 SGHAT and CDR2 FQNNGV. CDR3 bases: TGTGCCAGCAGCCCGATCAGTCGACACGATACCCCCTACGAGCAGTACTTC. This codes for CASSPISRHDTPYEQYF.

The chain couples TRBV6-5 to TRBJ2-2; possibly TRBD1 for D (5 bases). V gave up 2 bases and J gave up 2 bases, with 9 bases separating them. The CDR3 length is 15 residues. Germline V gene data show CDR1 as MNHEY and CDR2 as SVGAGI. The CDR3 sequence: CASSYGHSNTGELFF. CDR3 nucleotide sequence: TGTGCCAGCAGTTACGGACACTCAAACACCGGGGAGCTGTTTTTT.

V usage is TRBV5-1 and J usage is TRBJ2-3; D remains unclear. Germline CDR1 is SGHRS and CDR2 is YFSETQ. This CDR3 spans 14 amino acids. Trimming left V 0 bases short and J 2 bases short, with 7 bases between. CDR3 region: CASSLGQVTDTQYF. The CDR3 DNA reads as TGCGCCAGCAGCTTGGGGCAGGTCACAGATACGCAGTATTTT.

The rearrangement uses TRBV28 and TRBJ2-3; D is undetermined. The V end lost 8 bases, the J end lost 14 bases, and 14 bases lay between the germline ends. From germline, CDR1 is MDHEN and CDR2 SYDVKM. This CDR3 spans 10 amino acids. The CDR3 nucleotides read TGTGCCAGCGGCCTACAAGAGGCGTATTTT. Its protein is CASGLQEAYF. Drawing the rest from reference TRBV28 and TRBJ2-3, the complete variable domain is DVKVTQSSRYLVKRTGEKVFLECVQDMDHENMFWYRQDPGLGLRLIYFSYDVKMKEKGDIPEGYSVSREKKERFSLILESASTNQTSMYLCASGLQEAYFGPGTRLTVL.

This clone was recorded a few times. This chain uses TRBV28 with TRBJ1-4; D is possibly TRBD1 (5 bases). The CDR3 covers 14 residues. Germline V lookup: CDR1 MDHEN, CDR2 SYDVKM. Trimming shortened V by 5 bases and J by 8 bases, and 15 bases separated the two germline ends. CDR3: CASSGQGAREKLFF. CDR3 DNA: TGTGCCAGCAGTGGGCAAGGGGCACGCGAAAAACTGTTTTTT. The full variable domain, rest sourced from reference TRBV28 and TRBJ1-4, is DVKVTQSSRYLVKRTGEKVFLECVQDMDHENMFWYRQDPGLGLRLIYFSYDVKMKEKGDIPEGYSVSREKKERFSLILESASTNQTSMYLCASSGQGAREKLFFGSGTQLSVL.

The chain links TRBV18 to TRBJ1-5; D uncertain. V gave up 3 bases and J gave up 7 bases, with 10 bases separating them. Germline lookup yields CDR1 KGHSH and CDR2 LQKENI. This CDR3 has 13 amino acids. The CDR3: CASSPAEDQPQHF. DNA of the CDR3: TGTGCCAGCTCACCGGCGGAGGACCAGCCCCAGCATTTT.

V gene TRBV29-1 combines with J gene TRBJ2-1, with D tentatively TRBD2 (5 bases). Germline V lookup: CDR1 SQVTM, CDR2 ANQGSEA. Trimming removed 5 bases at V and 8 bases at J, with 13 bases between. The CDR3 runs 12 residues. CDR3 protein: CSVLRGLDEQFF. The DNA of the CDR3 is TGCAGCGTTCTACGCGGGCTGGATGAGCAGTTCTTC.

This clone has a single count. The chain carries TRBV19 and TRBJ1-2; TRBD1 might be the D (6 bases). Trimming removed 6 bases from V and 6 bases from J, with 14 bases in between. Germline lookup yields CDR1 LNHDA and CDR2 SQIVND (reference sequence). CDR3 length equals 13 residues. The CDR3 loop is CASSLDSSNGYTF. The CDR3 DNA reads TGTGCCAGTAGCCTGGACAGTTCCAATGGCTACACCTTC.

The rearrangement links TRBV11-2 to TRBJ2-7; maybe TRBD1 (6 bases). The CDR3 covers 12 residues. Germline V CDR1 and CDR2: SGHAT, FQNNGV. The ends were cut back, 2 bases at V and 4 bases at J, with 6 bases in the middle. CDR3 in DNA: TGTGCCAGCAGCTTACAGGGGTACGAGCAGTACTTC. This sequence encodes CASSLQGYEQYF.

This chain links TRBV11-2 with TRBJ2-7; D possibly corresponds to TRBD2 (5 bases). CDR1 and CDR2 (germline): SGHAT, FQNNGV. This CDR3 has 15 amino acids. V was clipped by 5 bases and J by 2 bases, with 16 bases between them. The CDR3 DNA follows: TGTGCCAGCAGCCCAGGCCGGGATCCTGCCTACGAGCAGTACTTC. Residues: CASSPGRDPAYEQYF.

The CDR3 reads CASRVDYTEAFF. For the CDR3, the DNA is TGTGCCAGCCGCGTGGACTACACTGAAGCTTTCTTT. This sequence joins TRBV6-1 and TRBJ1-1; no clear D gene. CDR1 MNHNS and CDR2 SASEGT come from the germline V gene. CDR3 size: 12 residues. V was shortened by 8 bases and J by 3 bases, with 10 bases between the two germline ends.

The genes are TRBV2 and TRBJ2-1; no firm D call. CDR1 is SNHLY and CDR2 is FYNNEI in the germline V gene. Trimming stripped 7 bases from V and 7 bases from J, with 8 bases between. This CDR3 spans 11 amino acids. CDR3 nucleotides: TGTGCCAGCACCACAGCAAATGAGCAGTTCTTC. Translated: CASTTANEQFF. Using reference TRBV2 and TRBJ2-1 for the parts outside the CDR3, the full variable domain is EPEVTQTPSHQVTQMGQEVILRCVPISNHLYFYWYRQILGQKVEFLVSFYNNEISEKSEIFDDQFSVERPDGSNFTLKIRSTKLEDSAMYFCASTTANEQFFGPGTRLTVL.

This clone showed up just a few times. The rearrangement uses TRBV6-5 and TRBJ2-1, with unresolved D. This CDR3 region has 11 residues. V gave up 5 bases and J gave up 3 bases, with 2 bases separating them. Germline lookup yields CDR1 MNHEY and CDR2 SVGAGI. CDR3 DNA: TGTGCCAGCAGTCGCTACAATGAGCAGTTCTTC. It codes for CASSRYNEQFF.

The chain recombines TRBV2 with TRBJ1-5; D is unclear. V was shortened by 6 bases and J by 5 bases, with 5 bases between the two germline ends. The CDR3 totals 11 residues. CDR1 and CDR2 (germline): SNHLY, FYNNEI. The CDR3 DNA follows: TGTGCCAGCAGATATGATCAGCCCCAGCATTTT. It encodes CASRYDQPQHF. The full variable domain, in which reference TRBV2 and TRBJ1-5 provide the parts outside the CDR3, is EPEVTQTPSHQVTQMGQEVILRCVPISNHLYFYWYRQILGQKVEFLVSFYNNEISEKSEIFDDQFSVERPDGSNFTLKIRSTKLEDSAMYFCASRYDQPQHFGDGTRLSIL.

This clone turned up a few times. The genes are TRBV7-3 and TRBJ1-1; D is undetermined. This CDR3 has 12 amino acids. Germline V gene sequence: CDR1 SGHTA, CDR2 FQGTGA. The V end was cut by 3 bases, the J end by 1 base, with 3 bases between. The CDR3 region is CASSFGNTEAFF. In DNA form, the CDR3 reads TGTGCCAGCAGCTTCGGGAACACTGAAGCTTTCTTT. The full variable domain, with the rest looked up from reference TRBV7-3 and TRBJ1-1, is GAGVSQTPSNKVTEKGKYVELRCDPISGHTALYWYRQSLGQGPEFLIYFQGTGAADDSGLPNDRFFAVRPEGSVSTLKIQRTERGDSAVYLCASSFGNTEAFFGQGTRLTVV.

The rearrangement uses TRBV29-1 and TRBJ1-1, with unresolved D. The germline V gene encodes CDR1 SQVTM and CDR2 ANQGSEA. V lost 1 base and J 3 bases, leaving 9 bases between the germline ends. The CDR3 runs to 13 residues. The CDR3 loop is CSVEARLDTEAFF. In DNA form, the CDR3 reads TGCAGCGTTGAAGCCAGGTTGGACACTGAAGCTTTCTTT.

The J gene is TRBJ1-2, the V gene TRBV7-9, with unresolved D. Germline CDR1 reads SEHNR; CDR2 reads FQNEAQ (reference sequence). The CDR3 is made up of 13 amino acids. Trimming removed 7 bases at V and 0 bases at J, with 9 bases between. The CDR3 sequence: CASIPVANYGYTF. For the CDR3, the DNA is TGTGCCAGCATCCCCGTAGCTAACTATGGCTACACCTTC.

The chain carries TRBV7-2 and TRBJ1-3; D uncertain. V was pared by 5 bases and J by 4 bases, with 9 bases between. The germline V gene encodes CDR1 SGHTA and CDR2 FQGNSA. This CDR3 has 13 amino acids. CDR3 DNA: TGTGCCAGCAGCCCACACAACGGAAACACCATATATTTT. It is translated as CASSPHNGNTIYF.

This chain uses TRBV11-2 with TRBJ2-4; a possible D gene is TRBD1 (5 bases). The CDR3 covers 15 residues. Trimming removed 1 base from V and 5 bases from J, with 12 bases in between. Germline-derived CDR1 and CDR2 are SGHAT and FQNNGV. This CDR3 reads CASSLGIQGQNIQYF. CDR3 DNA sequence: TGTGCCAGCAGCTTAGGTATTCAGGGCCAAAACATTCAGTACTTC.